This entry describes one T cell receptor beta chain. One entry per CDR3 protein, called by TCRdb with MiXCR from the 5' RACE reads. The data contain hundreds of thousands of distinct CDR3 sequences, 21% of them seen just once; the ten biggest clones take up 4.3%. V lost 5 bases and J 5 bases, leaving 9 bases between the germline ends. The CDR3 consists of 11 residues. Germline V gene sequence: CDR1 DFQATT, CDR2 SNEGSKA (reference sequence). This entry comes from a study of identical twins. The data also belong to a second study, concerning T cells expressing NK-cell markers. That study reports: Of the CD8+ T cells in about 6 donors, about 1.0-7.0% belonged to dominant NKG2C+ clonotypes.

This TCR was sampled from a woman between 18 and 29 years old in good health. The rearrangement joins TRBV20-1 to TRBJ2-5, with TRBD2 as a possible D gene (5 bases). The sequenced sample consisted of PBMCs. The CDR3 region is CSAGGSETQYF. CDR3 sequence (DNA): TGCAGTGCTGGAGGCTCGGAGACCCAGTACTTC.